Reported below is one TCR beta chain. Its antigen is as yet unknown. The sample carries other DNA sequences with the same CDR3. The CDR3 length is 12 residues. The germline V gene has CDR1 MDHEN and CDR2 SYDVKM. V was pared by 1 base and J by 7 bases, with 4 bases between. As every portion of the isolated RNA was reverse transcribed, the sequencing read expressed TCRB transcripts. Data came from immunoSEQ multiplex PCR; TCRdb stores just in-frame clones and leaves some out. The sample records under 800,000 clones, around 15% being singletons. Over 95% purity was reached by all sorted populations. This entry comes from a study of beta chain features in type 1 diabetes. Study context: Across the samples, 90 million to 120 million sorted cells were examined in total. Findings and limits, study-wide: Shorter TCRB CDR3s, moderately but significantly so, were found in Type 1 diabetes patients in all four CD4+ subsets. Relative to healthy donors, patients appeared to have naive, central memory and Treg TCRB repertoires that were more similar.

The chain combines TRBV28 with TRBJ1-4; no definite D call. This TCR was recovered from a man aged 18 to 35 in good health. The sequencing sample was made of naive CD4+ T cells from blood. Here the CDR3 DNA reads TGTGCCAGCAGTTTATCGGGTGAAAAACTGTTTTTT. Translated: CASSLSGEKLFF.